This TCR beta chain is from a study of Ad26.COV2.S vaccination and SARS-CoV-2 variants. Turning to the study itself: Recipients of Ad26.COV2.S got it intramuscularly, once or twice 56 days apart.

This sample's treatment: around 19 received Ad26.COV2.S at low or high dose, single or two shots; roughly five received placebo; per-sample allocation not given. Sampling took place 63 days after the first vaccine or placebo injection. Boston supplied an adult donor aged 18-55 years. V dropped 5 bases and J dropped 6; count of bases not matched to a gene: 8. Germline values: CDR1 MRHNA, CDR2 SNTAGT. The CDR3 is 17 residues long. Assay: immunoSEQ multiplex PCR; the TCRdb copy retains only in-frame clones and omits some. The table includes 300,000 to 400,000 clones, about 82% detected once. Worth noting for this clone: The antigen is not known.

Findings and limits, study-wide: Analyses of TCR breadth and depth may have underestimated total T cell responses. Placebo recipients had lower spike-specific TCR breadth than vaccine recipients.

Specimen: peripheral blood, collected in a trial of Ad26.COV2.S vaccine versus placebo. The clonotype originates from a person between 18 and 65 years old who received the Ad26.COV2.S COVID-19 vaccine or a placebo. This chain connects TRBV6-4 to TRBJ2-2; TRBD2 agrees at 14 bases. The CDR3 DNA reads TGTGCCAGCAGTCGTTACGGACTAGCGGGGGGTCCCGGGGAGCTGTTTTTT. Its translation is CASSRYGLAGGPGELFF.